The 21 T cell receptor beta chains below all came from one sample that was sequenced in a study of T cells expressing NK-cell markers (dated by TCRdb to the early 2020s). Library preparation used 5' RACE. Instrument used: Illumina HiSeq 2000. After TCRdb reprocessed the reads, each CDR3 protein sequence was kept as one row, without DNA. The record for this sample contains about 190,000 distinct CDR3 sequences. Roughly 21% of the sample is in the top ten clones. The specimen was blood T cells: a sorted CD56 or NKG2C T cell subset, CD4+ or CD8+ T cells, or bulk PBMC T cells (not recorded which). The receptor source for this set is a man aged 18-69 years in good health.

The chain uses TRBV6-4 and TRBJ2-2; TCRdb proposes TRBD1, but this gene call is untestable without DNA. Germline lookup yields CDR1 MRHNA and CDR2 SNTAGT. This CDR3 contains 14 residues. CDR3 in amino acids: CASSGDTNTGELFF.

The genes are TRBV12-3 or TRBV12-4 and TRBJ2-7; the TRBD1 assignment by TCRdb is unverifiable without DNA. CDR3 size: 14 residues. CDR3 in amino acids: CASSPSGASYEQYF.

The chain recombines TRBV9 with TRBJ1-2. Germline V gives CDR1 SGDLS, CDR2 YYNGEE. This CDR3 has 14 residues. The CDR3 spells CASSVEDIFDGYTF.

This rearrangement joins TRBV21-1 to TRBJ1-1; TCRdb outputs TRBD1, but without DNA this stays unchecked. TRBV21-1 is reported as a pseudogene. CDR3 length equals 15 residues. The CDR3 here is CASRTGGGLDTEAFF.

The chain is built from TRBV9 and TRBJ2-2; TCRdb names TRBD1, which stays unverified in the absence of DNA. Germline V CDR1 and CDR2: SGDLS, YYNGEE. This CDR3 contains 14 residues. CDR3 protein: CASSKGQNTGELFF.

The V gene is TRBV11-2, the J gene TRBJ2-7; as DNA is missing, the TRBD1 call by TCRdb cannot be tested. The CDR3 is made up of 15 amino acids. Germline V gives CDR1 SGHAT, CDR2 FQNNGV. The CDR3 sequence: CASSLGGGSFYEQYF.

The chain employs TRBV2 and TRBJ1-2; checking the TCRdb D call of TRBD1 is not possible without DNA. Germline-derived CDR1 and CDR2 are SNHLY and FYNNEI. This CDR3 has 14 residues. CDR3 residues: CASSEKTGNYGYTF.

This sequence joins TRBV19 and TRBJ2-3; the D gene TCRdb calls, TRBD1, cannot be checked with no DNA. The CDR3 has 15 residues. Germline V gene data show CDR1 as LNHDA and CDR2 as SQIVND (reference sequence). The chain's CDR3 is CASSVQGIRTDTQYF.

CDR3 amino acids: CASSVAGPDEQFF. This chain joins TRBV12-3 or TRBV12-4 and TRBJ2-1; TCRdb picks TRBD1, but there is no DNA to check that call. This CDR3 is built from 13 residues.

V gene TRBV3-1 combines with J gene TRBJ2-1; as DNA is missing, the TRBD1 call by TCRdb cannot be tested. Looked up from germline, CDR1 is LGHDT and CDR2 is YNNKEL (reference sequence). CDR3 length: 16 amino acids. The CDR3: CASSSGQDFSYNEQFF.

This chain uses TRBV20-1 with TRBJ1-1; without DNA, the TCRdb call of TRBD1 cannot be checked. CDR3 length: 14 amino acids. Germline V gene data show CDR1 as DFQATT and CDR2 as SNEGSKA (reference sequence). The CDR3 loop is CSAEPWAENTEAFF.

This chain connects TRBV7-8 to TRBJ2-7; TCRdb selects TRBD1, and the lack of DNA leaves this call unchecked. The CDR3 has 14 residues. The germline gives CDR1 SGHVS, CDR2 FQNEAQ. The CDR3 sequence: CASSFPGQMYEQYF.

The chain links TRBV6-4 to TRBJ2-2; TCRdb proposes TRBD1, but this gene call is untestable without DNA. There are 14 residues in the CDR3. Germline CDR1 MRHNA, CDR2 SNTAGT. CDR3 residues: CASSAGMDTGELFF.

V and J are TRBV28 and TRBJ2-1; TCRdb returns TRBD1, unconfirmable since there is no DNA. The CDR3 contains 12 residues. CDR1 and CDR2 from the germline V gene are MDHEN and SYDVKM. The chain's CDR3 is CAWGRVYNEQFF.

This rearrangement joins TRBV6-1 to TRBJ2-5; TCRdb's D call, TRBD2, is unchecked because there is no DNA. CDR1 MNHNS and CDR2 SASEGT come from the germline V gene. There are 15 residues in the CDR3. CDR3 amino acids: CATSPLGFRQETQYF.

V and J are TRBV20-1 and TRBJ2-3; the TCRdb D gene call, TRBD2, has no DNA to confirm it. This CDR3 is built from 17 residues. Germline V CDR1 and CDR2: DFQATT, SNEGSKA (reference sequence). This chain's CDR3 is CSAQMGEWQRITDTQYF.

This chain uses TRBV27 with TRBJ2-1; the TCRdb call, TRBD2, lacks DNA for checking. Germline loops: CDR1 MNHEY, CDR2 SMNVEV (reference sequence). CDR3 length equals 17 residues. CDR3 in amino acids: CASSQTSGGSSYNEQFF.

The chain has TRBV19 and TRBJ2-1; TCRdb's D call, TRBD1, is unchecked because there is no DNA. The CDR3 loop spans 13 amino acids. CDR1 is LNHDA, CDR2 SQIVND, per germline (reference sequence). CDR3 sequence reads: CASTKTGSNEQFF. Combining the CDR3 with reference TRBV19 and TRBJ2-1 gives the whole variable domain DGGITQSPKYLFRKEGQNVTLSCEQNLNHDAMYWYRQDPGQGLRLIYYSQIVNDFQKGDIAEGYSVSREKKESFPLTVTSAQKNPTAFYLCASTKTGSNEQFFGPGTRLTVL.

The rearrangement joins TRBV7-6 to TRBJ2-1; TCRdb lists TRBD1, though no DNA is available to test this call. CDR3 length: 17 amino acids. CDR1 is SGHVS, CDR2 FNYEAQ, per germline. The CDR3 reads CASTNYPAESSYNEQFF.

The chain couples TRBV27 to TRBJ2-3; TCRdb's D gene call, TRBD2, goes unchecked for lack of DNA. The CDR3 loop spans 19 amino acids. CDR1 is MNHEY and CDR2 is SMNVEV in the germline V gene (reference sequence). CDR3 amino acids: CASSFLRESLAQYTDTQYF.

V gene TRBV25-1 combines with J gene TRBJ2-7; TCRdb indicates TRBD2, and absent DNA this call remains unverified. From germline, CDR1 is MGHDK and CDR2 SYGVNS. CDR3 length: 16 residues. The CDR3 here is CASSGAGLRGSYEQYF.